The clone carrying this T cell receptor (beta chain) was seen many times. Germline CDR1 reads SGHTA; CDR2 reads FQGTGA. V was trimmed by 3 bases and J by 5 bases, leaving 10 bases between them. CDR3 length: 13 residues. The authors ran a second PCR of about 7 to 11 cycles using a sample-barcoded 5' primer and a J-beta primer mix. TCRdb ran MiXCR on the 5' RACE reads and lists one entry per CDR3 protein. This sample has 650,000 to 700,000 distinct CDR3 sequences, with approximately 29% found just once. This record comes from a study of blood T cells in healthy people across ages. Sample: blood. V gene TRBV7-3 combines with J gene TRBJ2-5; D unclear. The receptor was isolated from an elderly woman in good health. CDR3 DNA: TGTGCCAGCAGCTTGAACAGCCGGGAGACCCAGTACTTC. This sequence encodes CASSLNSRETQYF.